Listed below are T cell receptor beta chains from one sample, sequenced in a study of blood T cell repertoires in COVID-19. Only in-frame clones appear in the TCRdb table, and some are missing; sequencing was by immunoSEQ multiplex PCR. The sample has some 95,000 clones, 91% seen once. The material sequenced was peripheral blood. Every receptor here comes from a human donor with active COVID-19. The donor label of this sample is uncertain. The CDR3 runs from the conserved cysteine through the conserved F or W. The D gene is left open where the match is weak. Size values are once, few and many counts, or a class for expanded clones, and some rows have none.

abundance: -
v_gene: TRBV11-2
j_gene: TRBJ2-7
d_gene: -
CDR3aa: CASSPLGNGQYDYEQYF
CDR3nt: TGTGCCAGCAGCCCTTTGGGGAACGGACAGTATGACTACGAGCAGTACTTC

abundance: -
v_gene: TRBV6-5
j_gene: TRBJ1-1
d_gene: -
CDR3aa: CASRPVLGSSNEAFF
CDR3nt: TGTGCCAGCAGGCCCGTCCTTGGGAGTAGTAATGAAGCTTTCTTT

abundance: -
v_gene: TRBV9
j_gene: TRBJ2-2
d_gene: TRBD2
CDR3aa: CASSVAAGGYTGELFF
CDR3nt: TGTGCCAGCAGCGTAGCTGCGGGGGGATACACCGGGGAGCTGTTTTTT

abundance: -
v_gene: TRBV14
j_gene: TRBJ1-6
d_gene: -
CDR3aa: CASSQLAGVLANSPLHF
CDR3nt: TGTGCCAGCAGCCAGCTAGCGGGGGTCCTGGCTAATTCACCCCTCCACTTT

abundance: -
v_gene: TRBV19
j_gene: TRBJ1-3
d_gene: TRBD1
CDR3aa: CASSISGDSSGNTIYF
CDR3nt: TGTGCCAGTAGTATTTCCGGGGACAGCTCTGGAAACACCATATATTTT

abundance: -
v_gene: TRBV19
j_gene: TRBJ2-1
d_gene: -
CDR3aa: CASSQGLDSYNEQFF
CDR3nt: TGTGCCAGTAGCCAGGGGTTGGACTCCTACAATGAGCAGTTCTTC

abundance: -
v_gene: TRBV6-5
j_gene: TRBJ1-2
d_gene: TRBD1
CDR3aa: CASSPQGASDGYTF
CDR3nt: TGTGCCAGCAGTCCCCAGGGGGCGAGCGATGGCTACACCTTC

abundance: -
v_gene: TRBV7-9
j_gene: TRBJ1-5
d_gene: -
CDR3aa: CASSPQGPNQPQHF
CDR3nt: TGTGCCAGCAGCCCCCAGGGTCCCAATCAGCCCCAGCATTTT

abundance: -
v_gene: TRBV7-2
j_gene: TRBJ1-4
d_gene: -
CDR3aa: CASSLGPPEKLFF
CDR3nt: TGTGCCAGCAGCTTGGGGCCCCCCGAAAAACTGTTTTTT

abundance: -
v_gene: TRBV28
j_gene: TRBJ2-7
d_gene: -
CDR3aa: CASSPFRVESYEQYF
CDR3nt: TGTGCCAGCAGTCCCTTCAGGGTCGAGTCCTACGAGCAGTACTTC

abundance: -
v_gene: TRBV19
j_gene: TRBJ1-4
d_gene: TRBD1
CDR3aa: CASNRQGRATNEKLFF
CDR3nt: TGTGCCAGTAACCGACAGGGCCGAGCAACTAATGAAAAACTGTTTTTT

abundance: -
v_gene: TRBV12-1
j_gene: TRBJ1-5
d_gene: -
CDR3aa: CASSVPKRGGKASQPQHF
CDR3nt: TGTGCCAGCAGCGTTCCGAAGAGGGGAGGGAAGGCCAGTCAGCCCCAGCATTTT

abundance: -
v_gene: TRBV6-1
j_gene: TRBJ2-3
d_gene: -
CDR3aa: CASSERFRGTDTQYF
CDR3nt: TGTGCCAGCAGTGAACGCTTCCGGGGAACAGATACGCAGTATTTT

abundance: -
v_gene: TRBV4-3
j_gene: TRBJ2-7
d_gene: TRBD1
CDR3aa: CASSLFGTGDYEQYF
CDR3nt: TGCGCCAGCAGCCTTTTTGGGACAGGGGACTACGAGCAGTACTTC

abundance: -
v_gene: TRBV6-2/TRBV6-3
j_gene: TRBJ2-7
d_gene: TRBD2
CDR3aa: CASSQGSNPGLADEQYF
CDR3nt: TGTGCCAGCAGTCAGGGGTCCAATCCCGGACTAGCTGACGAGCAGTACTTC

abundance: -
v_gene: TRBV6-5
j_gene: TRBJ1-6
d_gene: TRBD1
CDR3aa: CASQGDRGSSPLHF
CDR3nt: TGTGCCAGCCAGGGGGACAGGGGAAGCTCACCCCTCCACTTT

abundance: -
v_gene: TRBV12-2
j_gene: TRBJ2-5
d_gene: -
CDR3aa: CARETQYF
CDR3nt: TGTGCGAGGGAGACCCAGTACTTC

abundance: -
v_gene: TRBV3-1/TRBV3-2
j_gene: TRBJ1-1
d_gene: TRBD1
CDR3aa: CASSRGQGGTEAFF
CDR3nt: TGTGCCAGCAGCCGTGGACAGGGAGGTACTGAAGCTTTCTTT

abundance: -
v_gene: TRBV4-2
j_gene: TRBJ2-7
d_gene: -
CDR3aa: CASSLSGFRSSYEQYF
CDR3nt: TGTGCCAGCAGCCTGAGCGGGTTCCGGAGCTCCTACGAGCAGTACTTC

abundance: once
v_gene: TRBV4-2
j_gene: TRBJ1-3
d_gene: -
CDR3aa: CASSHNRESIGNTIYF
CDR3nt: TGTGCCAGCAGCCATAACAGGGAGTCGATCGGAAACACCATATATTTT

abundance: -
v_gene: TRBV5-1
j_gene: TRBJ1-4
d_gene: TRBD1
CDR3aa: CASSKNRGTNEKLFF
CDR3nt: TGCGCCAGCAGCAAAAACAGGGGAACTAATGAAAAACTGTTTTTT

abundance: -
v_gene: TRBV29-1
j_gene: TRBJ1-2
d_gene: -
CDR3aa: CSMEALPNYGYTF
CDR3nt: TGCAGTATGGAGGCCTTACCTAACTATGGCTACACCTTC

abundance: -
v_gene: TRBV19
j_gene: TRBJ1-2
d_gene: TRBD1
CDR3aa: CASSLGTGVNYGYTF
CDR3nt: TGTGCCAGTAGTCTCGGGACAGGGGTCAACTATGGCTACACCTTC

abundance: -
v_gene: TRBV29-1
j_gene: TRBJ1-4
d_gene: -
CDR3aa: CSAGKGGTNEKLFF
CDR3nt: TGCAGCGCGGGGAAGGGAGGAACTAATGAAAAACTGTTTTTT

abundance: -
v_gene: TRBV2
j_gene: TRBJ2-5
d_gene: -
CDR3aa: CASSRGSGETQYF
CDR3nt: TGTGCCAGCAGTAGAGGCAGCGGGGAGACCCAGTACTTC

abundance: -
v_gene: TRBV5-1
j_gene: TRBJ1-1
d_gene: -
CDR3aa: CASSSDTSTEAFF
CDR3nt: TGCGCCAGCAGCTCGGACACGAGCACTGAAGCTTTCTTT

abundance: -
v_gene: TRBV6-2/TRBV6-3
j_gene: TRBJ2-7
d_gene: TRBD1
CDR3aa: CASSRGTGENEQYF
CDR3nt: TGTGCCAGCAGTAGGGGGACAGGGGAAAACGAGCAGTACTTC

abundance: -
v_gene: TRBV6-2/TRBV6-3
j_gene: TRBJ2-7
d_gene: -
CDR3aa: CASSYPRRPGIYEQYF
CDR3nt: TGTGCCAGCAGTTACCCCCGTAGGCCGGGGATCTACGAGCAGTACTTC

abundance: -
v_gene: TRBV5-4
j_gene: TRBJ2-5
d_gene: TRBD1
CDR3aa: CASSLGGQGTREETQYF
CDR3nt: TGTGCCAGCAGCTTGGGGGGACAGGGGACCAGGGAGGAGACCCAGTACTTC

abundance: -
v_gene: TRBV6-4
j_gene: TRBJ1-6
d_gene: -
CDR3aa: CASSDSANSPLHF
CDR3nt: TGTGCCAGCAGTGACTCGGCCAATTCACCCCTCCACTTT

abundance: once
v_gene: TRBV7-9
j_gene: TRBJ2-2
d_gene: -
CDR3aa: CASSLFLANTGELFF
CDR3nt: TGTGCCAGCAGCTTATTTCTCGCGAACACCGGGGAGCTGTTTTTT

abundance: -
v_gene: TRBV20-1
j_gene: TRBJ2-5
d_gene: TRBD2
CDR3aa: CSASDLAGGERYQETQYF
CDR3nt: TGCAGTGCTAGTGACCTAGCGGGGGGGGAAAGGTACCAAGAGACCCAGTACTTC

abundance: -
v_gene: TRBV9
j_gene: TRBJ1-6
d_gene: TRBD1
CDR3aa: CASSGTGGYNSPLHF
CDR3nt: TGTGCCAGCAGCGGAACAGGGGGTTATAATTCACCCCTCCACTTT

abundance: -
v_gene: TRBV6-4
j_gene: TRBJ2-2
d_gene: -
CDR3aa: CASSVELTTGELFF
CDR3nt: TGTGCCAGCAGTGTGGAGCTCACGACCGGGGAGCTGTTTTTT

abundance: -
v_gene: TRBV7-9
j_gene: TRBJ2-3
d_gene: -
CDR3aa: CASSFVEGSSYF
CDR3nt: TGTGCCAGCAGCTTCGTCGAGGGCAGCTCGTATTTT

abundance: -
v_gene: TRBV15
j_gene: TRBJ1-2
d_gene: -
CDR3aa: CATSVGAGTYGYTF
CDR3nt: TGTGCCACCAGTGTGGGCGCGGGAACCTATGGCTACACCTTC

abundance: -
v_gene: TRBV19
j_gene: TRBJ2-7
d_gene: -
CDR3aa: CASTPSAGIPYEQYF
CDR3nt: TGTGCCAGTACCCCTTCAGCAGGGATTCCCTACGAGCAGTACTTC

abundance: few
v_gene: TRBV7-3
j_gene: TRBJ2-7
d_gene: TRBD1
CDR3aa: CASSPTGGAYEQYF
CDR3nt: TGTGCCAGCAGCCCGACAGGGGGCGCCTACGAGCAGTACTTC

abundance: -
v_gene: TRBV24-1
j_gene: TRBJ2-2
d_gene: -
CDR3aa: CATSDRSSDTGELFF
CDR3nt: TGTGCCACCAGTGACCGATCTAGCGACACCGGGGAGCTGTTTTTT

abundance: few
v_gene: TRBV7-9
j_gene: TRBJ1-4
d_gene: TRBD1
CDR3aa: CASSRQGAREKLFF
CDR3nt: TGTGCCAGCAGCCGACAGGGGGCGCGTGAAAAACTGTTTTTT

abundance: -
v_gene: TRBV3-1/TRBV3-2
j_gene: TRBJ1-1
d_gene: -
CDR3aa: CASSLGSGRTEAFF
CDR3nt: TGTGCCAGCAGCCTCGGGTCCGGGAGGACTGAAGCTTTCTTT

abundance: -
v_gene: TRBV6-5
j_gene: TRBJ1-1
d_gene: -
CDR3aa: CASSSGGGGYTEAFF
CDR3nt: TGTGCCAGCAGTTCCGGGGGGGGTGGGTACACTGAAGCTTTCTTT

abundance: -
v_gene: TRBV6-6
j_gene: TRBJ1-4
d_gene: -
CDR3aa: CASRGEEKLFF
CDR3nt: TGTGCCAGCAGGGGAGAAGAAAAACTGTTTTTT